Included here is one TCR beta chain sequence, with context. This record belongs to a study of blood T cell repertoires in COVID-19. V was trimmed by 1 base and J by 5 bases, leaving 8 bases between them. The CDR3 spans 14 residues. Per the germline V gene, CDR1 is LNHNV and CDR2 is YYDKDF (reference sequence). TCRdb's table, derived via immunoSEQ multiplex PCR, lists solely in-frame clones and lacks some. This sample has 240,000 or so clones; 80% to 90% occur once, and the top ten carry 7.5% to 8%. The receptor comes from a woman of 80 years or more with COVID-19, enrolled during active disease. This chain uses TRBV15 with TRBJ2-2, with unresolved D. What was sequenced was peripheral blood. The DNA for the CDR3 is TGTGCCACCAGCAGAGTGAGTTCGACCGGGGAGCTGTTTTTT. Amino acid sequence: CATSRVSSTGELFF.